This T cell receptor beta chain was sequenced in a study of cytomegalovirus exposure and HLA in healthy donors. The PCR used 60 Vbeta and 13 Jbeta primers. Sequencing was performed with immunoSEQ multiplex PCR; in TCRdb, only in-frame clones are kept and a portion is missing. The sample holds around 120,000 clones, approximately 81% seen once. J was trimmed by 3 bases and V by 4 bases; bases with no gene match: 9. Germline V gene lookup returns CDR1 SEHNR and CDR2 FQNEAQ (reference sequence). This CDR3 is built from 17 residues. A remark on this clone: Its target is not known.

These donors counted as nominally healthy when sampled, but unrecorded immune exposures were likely. Study observations and caveats: Researchers counted roughly 160 TCR beta chains as cytomegalovirus-associated.

Specimen: PBMCs. This sequence joins TRBV7-9 and TRBJ1-1; 12 nucleotides align to TRBD1. The clonotype comes from a man between 18 and 29 years old in good health and CMV-seronegative. The DNA for the CDR3 is TGTGCCAGCAGCTGGGACAGGGGGCGTCATAGGGACACTGAAGCTTTCTTT. It is translated as CASSWDRGRHRDTEAFF.